This T cell receptor beta chain was observed in a study of T cell responses to AZD1222 COVID-19 vaccine. Study-level points and caveats: After two AZD1222 doses, spike-specific TCR breadth and depth rose versus day 0.

With respect to this clone: The antigen remains undetermined.

The CDR3 is 17 residues long. V shed 6 bases and J shed 2 bases, with 17 bases lying between them. Germline values: CDR1 MNHEY, CDR2 SMNVEV (reference sequence). The data were produced by immunoSEQ multiplex PCR, yet TCRdb's version contains in-frame clones alone and is incomplete. Here the sample spans about 200,000 clones, around nine tenths being singletons. The source is an adult who received the MenACWY meningococcal vaccine as a control. Sequenced material: peripheral blood, taken 28 days after the second dose of the MenACWY control vaccine. The chain couples TRBV27 to TRBJ2-6; D assignment may be TRBD1 or TRBD2 (7 bases each). The CDR3: CASSPIRGGAGANVLTF. The CDR3 coding sequence is TGTGCCAGCAGCCCTATCAGGGGGGGCGCTGGGGCCAACGTCCTGACTTTC.